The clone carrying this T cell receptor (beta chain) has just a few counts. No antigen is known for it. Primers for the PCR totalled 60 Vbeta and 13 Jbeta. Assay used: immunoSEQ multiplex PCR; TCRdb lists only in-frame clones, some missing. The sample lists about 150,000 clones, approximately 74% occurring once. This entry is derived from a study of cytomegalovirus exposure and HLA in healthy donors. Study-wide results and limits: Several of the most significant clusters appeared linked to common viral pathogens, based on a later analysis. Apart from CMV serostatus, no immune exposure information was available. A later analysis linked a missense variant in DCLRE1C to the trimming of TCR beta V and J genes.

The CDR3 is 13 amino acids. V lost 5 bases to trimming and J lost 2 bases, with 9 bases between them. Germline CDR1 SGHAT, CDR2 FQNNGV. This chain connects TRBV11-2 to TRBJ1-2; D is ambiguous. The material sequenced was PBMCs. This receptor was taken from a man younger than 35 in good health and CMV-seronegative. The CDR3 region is CASSPTVNYGYTF. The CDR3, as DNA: TGTGCCAGCAGCCCCACGGTGAACTATGGCTACACCTTC.